Shown below are 11 T cell receptor beta chains from a single sample sequenced in a study of CD8+ T cells in alopecia areata. Treatment specified: oral pan-JAK inhibitor, 5-10 mg twice daily. After isolation, RNA underwent reverse transcription to generate cDNA as the sequencing template. Sequencing was performed with immunoSEQ multiplex PCR; in TCRdb, only in-frame clones are kept and a portion is missing. The sample holds a few hundred thousand clones, more than 30% seen once. Sequencing used CD4+ T cells sorted from blood, obtained at approximately week 30, from a patient treated with tofacitinib. These receptors were obtained from a human donor with alopecia areata.

The genes are TRBV5-1 and TRBJ1-2; 8 bases are a match to TRBD1. This CDR3 has 15 residues. Germline CDR1 is SGHRS and CDR2 is YFSETQ. The ends lost 4 bases at V and 7 bases at J; junction bases unmatched: 12. CDR3 nucleotides: TGCGCCAGCAGCCCTGGACAGGGCGCGTTTACTGGCTACACCTTC. This sequence encodes CASSPGQGAFTGYTF.

This clone has just one count. V is TRBV7-8 and J is TRBJ2-3, with D possibly TRBD2 on 11 matching bases. The length of the CDR3 is 19 residues. Per the germline V gene, CDR1 is SGHVS and CDR2 is FQNEAQ. The V gene lost 5 bases and the J gene lost 3 bases, with 27 bases spanning the gap. In DNA, the CDR3 is TGTGCCAGCAGCCTCCAACGACAGGGGGCTAGCGGGAGGACAGATACGCAGTATTTT. Amino acid sequence: CASSLQRQGASGRTDTQYF.

This clone showed up just a few times. The chain carries TRBV2 and TRBJ1-2, with D uncertain. This CDR3 contains 12 residues. In germline, CDR1 is SNHLY, CDR2 FYNNEI. Trimming left V 5 bases short and J 7 bases short, with 11 bases between. The DNA for the CDR3 is TGTGCCAGCAGTCGTTCCCTAGCTGGCTACACCTTC. Translating gives CASSRSLAGYTF.

The table lists this clone with a few counts. Other DNA sequences within the sample encode an identical CDR3. The chain couples TRBV9 to TRBJ2-7; TRBD1 or TRBD2 may be the D gene (5 bases each). Per germline, CDR1 SGDLS and CDR2 YYNGEE. V was shortened by 3 bases and J by 2 bases, with 12 bases between the two germline ends. The CDR3 extends over 14 amino acids. The CDR3 here is CASSDRDGAYEQYF. CDR3 nucleotide sequence: TGTGCCAGCAGCGACCGGGACGGCGCCTACGAGCAGTACTTC.

The chain carries TRBV4-1 and TRBJ2-7, with 10 bases aligning to TRBD1. Unmatched junction bases numbered 11, after V lost 4 bases and J lost 5 bases. The CDR3 runs 16 residues. The germline gives CDR1 MGHRA, CDR2 YSYEKL. Here the CDR3 reads CASSRGQGEGNHEQYF. CDR3 in DNA: TGCGCCAGCAGCCGAGGACAGGGGGAAGGGAACCACGAGCAGTACTTC.

V is TRBV19 and J is TRBJ1-5; tentatively, D is TRBD1 (5 bases). This CDR3 has 15 amino acids. CDR1 and CDR2 from the germline V gene are LNHDA and SQIVND (reference sequence). V shed 1 base and J shed 3 bases, with 10 bases lying between them. CDR3: CASSIGEGTNQPQHF. In DNA form, the CDR3 reads TGTGCCAGTAGTATAGGGGAGGGGACCAATCAGCCCCAGCATTTT.

This clone was seen more than once but under ten times. This chain links TRBV10-3 with TRBJ1-2; no firm D call. Trimming took off 0 bases at V and 8 bases at J, with 13 bases between the two ends. The CDR3 covers 14 residues. Germline V gene data show CDR1 as ENHRY and CDR2 as SYGVKD. CDR3 nucleotide sequence: TGTGCCATCAGTGAGTCAACTCGGGAGGGAGGCTACACCTTC. Translation gives CAISESTREGGYTF.

This clone was detected only a few times. The chain carries TRBV7-3 and TRBJ1-2, with 7 nucleotides matching TRBD1. CDR1 SGHTA and CDR2 FQGTGA come from the germline V gene. V was pared by 2 bases and J by 2 bases, with 5 bases of the junction left unmatched. CDR3 length equals 15 residues. The DNA for the CDR3 is TGTGCCAGCAGCTTACAGCCAGGGGGAAACTATGGCTACACCTTC. This encodes CASSLQPGGNYGYTF.

This clone is a singleton in its sample. The V call is TRBV20-1, the J call TRBJ2-7; no clear D. Germline V CDR1 and CDR2: DFQATT, SNEGSKA (reference sequence). The ends were cut back, 3 bases at V and 7 bases at J, with 10 bases in the middle. The CDR3 is 11 residues long. The chain's CDR3 is CSASPLGEQYF. The CDR3 DNA reads as TGCAGTGCTAGTCCCTTGGGGGAGCAGTACTTC.

This clone was detected a few times. The junction and the germline gene differ at one end; a read error may be behind it. This chain's CDR3 is CASSLDGSSYNEQFF. The CDR3 DNA follows: TGCGCCAGCAGTTTGGACGGCAGCTCCTACAATGAGCAGTTCTTC. V usage is TRBV5-1 and J usage is TRBJ2-1, with D unresolved. The CDR3 totals 15 residues. Germline CDR1 is SGHRS and CDR2 is YFSETQ.

The rearrangement joins TRBV6-5 to TRBJ1-6; a weak D match, TRBD1 (6 bases). The CDR3 runs to 12 residues. Germline CDR1 reads MNHEY; CDR2 reads SVGAGI. Trimming pared 11 bases from V and 8 bases from J, leaving 13 bases between. This CDR3 is CAAKQGYSPLHF. The CDR3 nucleotides read TGTGCCGCAAAACAGGGATATTCACCCCTCCACTTT.